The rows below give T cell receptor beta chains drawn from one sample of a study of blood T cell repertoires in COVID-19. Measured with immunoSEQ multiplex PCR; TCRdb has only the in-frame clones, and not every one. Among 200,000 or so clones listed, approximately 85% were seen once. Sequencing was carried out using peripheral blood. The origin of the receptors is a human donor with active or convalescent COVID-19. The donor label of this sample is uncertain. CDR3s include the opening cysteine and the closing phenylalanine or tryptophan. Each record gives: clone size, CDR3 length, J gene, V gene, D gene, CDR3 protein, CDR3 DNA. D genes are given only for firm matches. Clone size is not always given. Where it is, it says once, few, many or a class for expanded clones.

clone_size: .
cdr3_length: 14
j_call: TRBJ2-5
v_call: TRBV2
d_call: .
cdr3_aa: CASSERLIAETQYF
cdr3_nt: TGTGCCAGCAGTGAGAGGCTCATAGCGGAGACCCAGTACTTC

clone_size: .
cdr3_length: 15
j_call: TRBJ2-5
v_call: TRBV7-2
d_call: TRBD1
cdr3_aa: CASSFGPGQGETQYF
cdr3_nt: TGTGCCAGCAGCTTCGGCCCGGGACAGGGGGAGACCCAGTACTTC

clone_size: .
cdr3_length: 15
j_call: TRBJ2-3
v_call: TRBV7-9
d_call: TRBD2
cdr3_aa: CASSWTSGGTDTQYF
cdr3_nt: TGTGCCAGCAGCTGGACTAGCGGGGGAACAGATACGCAGTATTTT

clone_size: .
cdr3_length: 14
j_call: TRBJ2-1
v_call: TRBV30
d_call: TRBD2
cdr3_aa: CAWVSGGAYNEQFF
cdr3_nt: TGTGCCTGGGTTAGCGGGGGGGCTTACAATGAGCAGTTCTTC

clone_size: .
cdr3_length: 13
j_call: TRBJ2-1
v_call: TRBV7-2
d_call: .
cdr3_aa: CASGRPTYNEQFF
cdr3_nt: TGTGCCAGCGGGAGGCCAACCTACAATGAGCAGTTCTTC

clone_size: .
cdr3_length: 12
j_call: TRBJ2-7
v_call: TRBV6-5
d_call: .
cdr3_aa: CASRTAGPMQYF
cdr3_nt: TGTGCCAGCCGGACAGCCGGGCCGATGCAGTACTTC

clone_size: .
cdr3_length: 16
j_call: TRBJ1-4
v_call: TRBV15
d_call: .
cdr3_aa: CATSPRGAVWVEKLFF
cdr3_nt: TGTGCCACCAGCCCCCGGGGGGCTGTTTGGGTTGAAAAACTGTTTTTT

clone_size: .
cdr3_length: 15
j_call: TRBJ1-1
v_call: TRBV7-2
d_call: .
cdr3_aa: CASSLIGTKNTEAFF
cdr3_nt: TGTGCCAGCAGCTTGATTGGGACAAAGAACACTGAAGCTTTCTTT

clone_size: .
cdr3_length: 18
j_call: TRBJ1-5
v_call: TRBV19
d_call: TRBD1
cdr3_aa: CASSGGTGGWTDNQPQHF
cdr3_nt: TGTGCCAGTAGCGGGGGGACAGGTGGGTGGACGGACAATCAGCCCCAGCATTTT

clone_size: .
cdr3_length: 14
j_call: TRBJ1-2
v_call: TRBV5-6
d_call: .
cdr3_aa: CASSLGSLDYGYTF
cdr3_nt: TGTGCCAGCAGCTTGGGTAGTTTGGACTATGGCTACACCTTC

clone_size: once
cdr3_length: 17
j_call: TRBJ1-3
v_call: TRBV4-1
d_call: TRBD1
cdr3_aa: CASSQVDRGRAGNTIYF
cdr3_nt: TGCGCCAGCAGCCAAGTCGACAGGGGGCGGGCTGGAAACACCATATATTTT

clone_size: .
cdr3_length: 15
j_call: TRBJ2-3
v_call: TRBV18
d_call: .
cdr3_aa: CASSPPERYTDTQYF
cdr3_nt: TGTGCCAGCTCACCACCGGAGCGGTACACAGATACGCAGTATTTT

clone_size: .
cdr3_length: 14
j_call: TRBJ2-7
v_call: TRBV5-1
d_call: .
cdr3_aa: CASSLARGVYEQYF
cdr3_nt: TGCGCCAGCAGCTTAGCCCGGGGAGTCTACGAGCAGTACTTC

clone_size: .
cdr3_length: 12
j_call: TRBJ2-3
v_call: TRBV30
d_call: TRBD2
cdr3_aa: CAWSAGGVAQYF
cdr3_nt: TGTGCCTGGAGTGCGGGAGGGGTGGCGCAGTATTTT

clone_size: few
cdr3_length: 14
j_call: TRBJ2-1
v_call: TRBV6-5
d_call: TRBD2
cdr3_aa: CASSTQRGGNEQFF
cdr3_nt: TGTGCCAGCAGTACGCAGCGGGGGGGGAATGAGCAGTTCTTC

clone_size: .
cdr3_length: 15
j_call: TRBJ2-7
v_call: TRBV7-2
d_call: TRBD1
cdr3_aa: CASSLVGQGAKEQYF
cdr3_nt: TGTGCCAGCAGCTTAGTAGGACAGGGGGCCAAGGAGCAGTACTTC

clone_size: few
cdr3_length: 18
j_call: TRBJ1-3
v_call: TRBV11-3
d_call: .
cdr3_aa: CASSLDPRGRSSGNTIYF
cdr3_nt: TGTGCCAGCAGCTTAGATCCTAGGGGCCGAAGCTCTGGAAACACCATATATTTT

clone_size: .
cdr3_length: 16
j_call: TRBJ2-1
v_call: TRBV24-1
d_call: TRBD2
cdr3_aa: CATSDTSGRAWNEQFF
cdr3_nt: TGTGCCACCAGTGATACTAGCGGGAGGGCCTGGAATGAGCAGTTCTTC

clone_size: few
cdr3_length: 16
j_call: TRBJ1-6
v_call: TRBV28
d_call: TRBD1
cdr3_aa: CASSLTGTGAPRPLHF
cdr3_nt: TGTGCCAGCAGTCTAACCGGGACAGGGGCCCCGCGACCCCTCCACTTT

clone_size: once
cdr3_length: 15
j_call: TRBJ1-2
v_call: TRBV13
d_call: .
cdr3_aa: CASSLSRRGRDGYTF
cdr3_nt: TGTGCCAGCAGCTTATCTCGTAGGGGTAGGGATGGCTACACCTTC

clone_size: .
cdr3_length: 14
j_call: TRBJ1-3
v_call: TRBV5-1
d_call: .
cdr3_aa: CASSEAGAGNTIYF
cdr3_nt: TGCGCCAGCAGCGAAGCCGGGGCTGGAAACACCATATATTTT

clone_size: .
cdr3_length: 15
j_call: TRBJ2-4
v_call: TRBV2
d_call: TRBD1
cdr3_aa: CASTTWTGIKNIQYF
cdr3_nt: TGTGCCAGCACCACTTGGACAGGGATAAAAAACATTCAGTACTTC

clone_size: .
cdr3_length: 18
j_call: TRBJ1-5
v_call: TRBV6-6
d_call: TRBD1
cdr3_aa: CASSPRDREDNSNQPQHF
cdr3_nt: TGTGCCAGCAGTCCCCGGGACAGGGAGGATAATAGCAATCAGCCCCAGCATTTT

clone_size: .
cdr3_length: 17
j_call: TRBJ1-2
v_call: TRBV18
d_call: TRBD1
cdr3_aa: CASSPTGDFSLNYGYTF
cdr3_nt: TGTGCCAGCTCACCTACAGGGGACTTCTCCCTTAACTATGGCTACACCTTC

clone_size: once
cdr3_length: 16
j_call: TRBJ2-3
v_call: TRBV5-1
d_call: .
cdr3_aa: CASSSVGGVGTDTQYF
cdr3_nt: TGCGCCAGCAGCAGCGTCGGAGGGGTCGGCACAGATACGCAGTATTTT

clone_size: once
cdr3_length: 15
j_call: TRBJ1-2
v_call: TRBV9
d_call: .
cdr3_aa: CASSVEEGSNYGYTF
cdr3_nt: TGTGCCAGCAGCGTAGAGGAGGGGAGTAACTATGGCTACACCTTC

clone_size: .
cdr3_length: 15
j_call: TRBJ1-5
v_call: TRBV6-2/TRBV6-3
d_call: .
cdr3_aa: CASSYWGGGGQPQHF
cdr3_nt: TGTGCCAGCAGTTACTGGGGCGGGGGGGGTCAGCCCCAGCATTTT

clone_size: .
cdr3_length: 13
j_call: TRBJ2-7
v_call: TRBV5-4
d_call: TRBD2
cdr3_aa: CASSLKAGGGQYF
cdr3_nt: TGTGCCAGCAGCTTGAAAGCGGGAGGCGGGCAGTACTTC

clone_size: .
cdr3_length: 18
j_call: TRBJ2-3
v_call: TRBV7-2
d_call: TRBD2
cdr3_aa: CASSFGLISGRARDTQYF
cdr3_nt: TGTGCCAGCAGCTTCGGCCTTATTAGCGGGAGGGCCCGCGATACGCAGTATTTT